This paragraph covers one TCR beta chain sequence. This CDR3 has 16 amino acids. Germline CDR1 is SEHNR and CDR2 is FQNEAQ (reference sequence). The junction had 8 bases not matched to a gene; V was cut back by 5 bases and J by 5 bases. The record originates from a study of blood T cell repertoires in COVID-19. Methods used by the authors: Quantification of nucleated cells was approximated via reference gene primer amplification. TCRdb's table, derived via immunoSEQ multiplex PCR, lists solely in-frame clones and lacks some. That table gives V, J and clone size, and the DNA gave D and trimming. Of fewer than 350,000 clones in the sample, 85% to 90% were seen once.

The sample comprised PBMCs or T cells enriched from blood (not recorded which). V and J are TRBV7-9 and TRBJ1-4; 10 bases match TRBD1. The sequence came from a woman in her sixties or seventies in a cohort exposed to, infected with or recovered from COVID-19 (not recorded which). CDR3 sequence reads: CASSIKPGQGNEKLFF. The DNA for the CDR3 is TGTGCCAGCAGCATTAAACCGGGACAGGGGAATGAAAAACTGTTTTTT.